These 22 T cell receptor beta chains were all obtained from the same sample, sequenced in a study of Tregs in tolerant kidney transplant recipients. This table comes from immunoSEQ multiplex PCR, and its TCRdb copy is limited to in-frame clones, with some not included. Listed are 30,000 or so clones; under 9% falls within the top ten. The material was CD8+ T cells from blood, obtained before the transplant. The source of these receptors is a human donor who received a combined kidney and bone marrow transplant.

The CDR3 sequence: CASSFQGPETQYF. Incomplete CDR3 DNA: TGTGCCAGCAGCTTCCAGGGTCCGGAGACC. The genes are TRBV7-9 and TRBJ2-5, with D possibly TRBD1 on 5 matching bases. The CDR3 end is not reached by the read, which stops 3 residues before it; the germline J gene fills it in. The germline gives CDR1 SEHNR, CDR2 FQNEAQ (reference sequence). The V end was cut by 3 bases, the J end by 5 bases, with 10 bases between. There are 13 residues in the CDR3.

On this clone: Sequencing ends 3 residues short of the CDR3 end; the germline J gene provides the rest. The chain links TRBV2 to TRBJ1-1, with a possible D match to TRBD1 (5 bases). Trimming removed 2 bases from V and 1 base from J, with 11 bases in between. The CDR3 length is 15 residues. Germline V gene sequence: CDR1 SNHLY, CDR2 FYNNEI. The covered CDR3 bases are TGTGCCAGCAGTGAATTCGGGGACTGGAACACTGAA. Residues: CASSEFGDWNTE. The whole CDR3 protein is CASSEFGDWNTEAFF.

About this clone: Read coverage stops 3 residues before the CDR3 terminus; the germline J gene supplies the remainder. This rearrangement joins TRBV30 to TRBJ2-2; D gene uncertain. V gave up 0 bases and J gave up 1 base, with 6 bases separating them. The CDR3 covers 14 residues. In germline, CDR1 is GTSNPN, CDR2 SVGIG (reference sequence). The CDR3 here is CAWSVAVNTGELFF. CDR3 DNA (partial): TGTGCCTGGAGTGTAGCCGTGAACACCGGGGAG.

Points on this clone: The CDR3 is cut off 3 residues early in the read; its end comes from the germline J gene. V usage is TRBV6-1 and J usage is TRBJ1-1; D is unclear. The V end lost 1 base, the J end lost 0 bases, and 6 bases lay between the germline ends. There are 14 residues in the CDR3. Germline V lookup: CDR1 MNHNS, CDR2 SASEGT. CDR3 residues: CASSEGTLNTEAFF. CDR3 DNA, as far as it was read: TGTGCCAGCAGTGAAGGAACATTGAACACTGAA.

In the case of this clone: From the germline J gene comes the end of the CDR3, since the read stops 3 residues before it. The rearrangement uses TRBV5-6 and TRBJ2-7; a weak D match, TRBD1 (5 bases). The CDR3 contains 13 residues. CDR1 SGHDT and CDR2 YYEEEE come from the germline V gene. V was shortened by 4 bases and J by 4 bases, with 12 bases between the two germline ends. CDR3: CASSRTSGYEQYF. CDR3 DNA, as far as it was read: TGTGCCAGCAGCCGAACTTCAGGGTACGAG. Together with reference TRBV5-6 and TRBJ2-7, the CDR3 gives the full variable domain: DAGVTQSPTHLIKTRGQQVTLRCSPKSGHDTVSWYQQALGQGPQFIFQYYEEEERQRGNFPDRFSGHQFPNYSSELNVNALLLGDSALYLCASSRTSGYEQYFGPGTRLTVT.

Regarding this clone: The read falls 3 residues short of the CDR3 end, and the missing part is taken from the germline J gene. The chain employs TRBV19 and TRBJ2-7; D is tentatively TRBD1 or TRBD2 (5 bases each). This CDR3 has 15 amino acids. Between the trimmed V and J ends, which lost 3 bases and 0 bases, there was a span of 12 bases. CDR1 and CDR2 from the germline V gene are LNHDA and SQIVND (reference sequence). The CDR3 loop is CASSMGPGSSYEQYF. CDR3 DNA, as far as it was read: TGTGCCAGTAGTATGGGCCCAGGGAGCTCCTACGAG.

As for this clone: The CDR3 end is not reached by the read, which stops 3 residues before it; the germline J gene fills it in. The chain recombines TRBV19 with TRBJ2-1, with 7 bases identical to TRBD1. V was clipped by 5 bases and J by 0 bases; unmatched bases: 4. The CDR3 loop spans 15 amino acids. Per the germline V gene, CDR1 is LNHDA and CDR2 is SQIVND (reference sequence). The CDR3 is CASSSGTASYNEQFF. CDR3 bases read: TGTGCCAGTAGTTCCGGGACAGCCTCCTACAATGAG.

With regard to this clone: From the germline J gene comes the end of the CDR3, since the read stops 3 residues before it. V gene TRBV5-4 combines with J gene TRBJ1-1; D uncertain. Trimming shortened V by 0 bases and J by 6 bases, and 9 bases separated the two germline ends. The CDR3 covers 13 residues. The germline V gene encodes CDR1 SGHNT and CDR2 YYREEE (reference sequence). The chain's CDR3 is CASSLVSGPEAFF. CDR3 bases read: TGTGCCAGCAGCTTGGTCAGTGGTCCTGAA.

Concerning this clone: With the read ending 3 residues before the CDR3 end, the germline J gene is used to fill in that end. The chain links TRBV19 to TRBJ2-1; 13 nucleotides match TRBD2. Trimming cost V 1 base and J 9 bases; bases outside gene matches: 3. The CDR3 extends over 15 amino acids. CDR1 and CDR2 (germline): LNHDA, SQIVND (reference sequence). The DNA read from the CDR3 is TGTGCCAGTAGTATAGGACTAGCGGGAGGCGGTGAG. Its translation: CASSIGLAGGGE. The full CDR3 is CASSIGLAGGGEQFF.

With respect to this clone: The read halts 3 residues ahead of the CDR3 end, with the missing end drawn from the germline J gene. This chain connects TRBV6-2 or TRBV6-3 to TRBJ2-7, with 7 bases matching TRBD2. V gave up 8 bases and J gave up 3 bases; unmatched junction bases: 10. This CDR3 spans 14 amino acids. From germline, CDR1 is MNHEY and CDR2 SVGEGT. The CDR3 region is CASGPLAVVYEQYF. Incomplete CDR3 DNA: TGTGCCAGCGGACCCCTAGCGGTAGTCTACGAG.

A remark on this clone: The read stops 3 residues short of the end of the CDR3; the missing end is completed from the germline J gene. The genes are TRBV19 and TRBJ1-4; D might be TRBD1 (6 bases). The CDR3 totals 15 residues. Germline V CDR1 and CDR2: LNHDA, SQIVND (reference sequence). With 3 bases removed from V and 4 bases from J, the gap between germline ends came to 12 bases. CDR3 residues: CASSMDGTHNEKLFF. CDR3 bases read: TGTGCCAGTAGTATGGACGGGACACATAATGAAAAA.

Concerning this clone itself: The read falls 3 residues short of the CDR3 end, and the missing part is taken from the germline J gene. The rearrangement links TRBV20-1 to TRBJ1-2, with 8 bases that match TRBD1. This CDR3 comprises 14 residues. The ends lost 1 base at V and 4 bases at J; junction bases unmatched: 5. CDR1 and CDR2 (germline): DFQATT, SNEGSKA (reference sequence). Incomplete CDR3 DNA: TGCAGTGCTAGAGCCTCCGGGACAGGCTATGGC. This codes for CSARASGTGYG. The entire CDR3 reads CSARASGTGYGYTF.

Regarding this clone: The sequenced fragment ends 3 residues before the CDR3 boundary, so the rest is inferred from the germline J gene. The rearrangement joins TRBV19 to TRBJ1-6; perhaps TRBD1 as D (6 bases). V gave up 9 bases and J gave up 7 bases, with 13 bases separating them. Germline V gives CDR1 LNHDA, CDR2 SQIVND (reference sequence). The CDR3 length is 13 residues. The CDR3 DNA, read in part, is TGTGCCAGCCAGACAGGTTGGAATTCACCC. Its protein product is CASQTGWNSP. The full CDR3 protein reads CASQTGWNSPLHF. The full variable domain, its missing parts supplied by reference TRBV19 and TRBJ1-6, is DGGITQSPKYLFRKEGQNVTLSCEQNLNHDAMYWYRQDPGQGLRLIYYSQIVNDFQKGDIAEGYSVSREKKESFPLTVTSAQKNPTAFYLCASQTGWNSPLHFGNGTRLTVT.

Comments on this clone: The read ends 3 residues before the CDR3 terminus; that terminus is restored from the germline J gene. The genes are TRBV20-1 and TRBJ1-1; 8 positions agree with TRBD1. V lost 3 bases, J lost 0 bases, and 3 bases stayed unmatched. Germline V gene sequence: CDR1 DFQATT, CDR2 SNEGSKA (reference sequence). CDR3 size: 14 residues. CDR3 bases read: TGCAGTGCTAGGGACAGGGTCTTGAACACTGAA. It encodes CSARDRVLNTE. The CDR3 as a whole reads CSARDRVLNTEAFF.

Concerning this clone: Sequencing ends 3 residues short of the CDR3 end; the germline J gene provides the rest. V and J are TRBV7-2 and TRBJ1-4, with 9 bases matching TRBD1. This CDR3 contains 15 residues. CDR1 is SGHTA and CDR2 is FQGNSA in the germline V gene. J lost 6 bases, V lost 5 bases, and 7 bases had no gene match. CDR3 DNA, as far as it was read: TGTGCCAGCAGCGCCTGGGACAGGGAGGATGAAAAA. Its protein is CASSAWDREDEK. The whole CDR3 is CASSAWDREDEKLFF.

In the case of this clone: From the germline J gene comes the end of the CDR3, since the read stops 3 residues before it. The rearrangement joins TRBV19 to TRBJ1-2; tentatively, D is TRBD1 (5 bases). The CDR3 length is 14 residues. The V gene's germline CDR1 is LNHDA and CDR2 SQIVND (reference sequence). The V gene lost 3 bases and the J gene lost 4 bases, with 12 bases spanning the gap. CDR3 DNA, as far as it was read: TGTGCCAGTAGTATGGACATCTCCTTCTATGGC. This gives the protein CASSMDISFYG. The full CDR3 reads CASSMDISFYGYTF.

Turning to this clone: The sequence runs out 3 residues before the end of the CDR3; the remainder is reconstructed from the germline J gene. The rearrangement links TRBV14 to TRBJ2-7; 8 bases are shared with TRBD1. Germline CDR1 is SGHDN and CDR2 is FVKESK. Trimming took 1 base from V and 5 from J; bases not matched to a gene: 13. The length of the CDR3 is 17 residues. The CDR3 bases that were read are TGTGCCAGCAGCCAAGCCCGGTGGGACAGGATTTCCCACGAG. Encoded protein: CASSQARWDRISHE. The whole CDR3 region reads CASSQARWDRISHEQYF.

CDR3 in amino acids: CASSERGSGEKLFF. CDR3 DNA (partial): TGTGCCAGCAGTGAGAGAGGGTCCGGTGAAAAA. V gene TRBV2 combines with J gene TRBJ1-4; D uncertain. The read ends 3 residues early relative to the CDR3; the germline J gene fills the gap. Germline values: CDR1 SNHLY, CDR2 FYNNEI. V lost 3 bases and J 7 bases, leaving 12 bases between the germline ends. The CDR3 is 14 amino acids. Looking up the rest from reference TRBV2 and TRBJ1-4 gives the full variable domain: EPEVTQTPSHQVTQMGQEVILRCVPISNHLYFYWYRQILGQKVEFLVSFYNNEISEKSEIFDDQFSVERPDGSNFTLKIRSTKLEDSAMYFCASSERGSGEKLFFGSGTQLSVL.

This CDR3 is CASSLGGIEAFF. The CDR3 DNA, read in part, is TGTGCCAGCAGCTTAGGGGGCATTGAA. The chain recombines TRBV7-9 with TRBJ1-1, with D possibly being TRBD1 (5 bases). From the germline J gene comes the end of the CDR3, since the read stops 3 residues before it. This CDR3 is 12 amino acids long. V shed 1 base and J shed 7 bases, with 7 bases lying between them. The germline CDR1 and CDR2 sequences are SEHNR and FQNEAQ (reference sequence). Complete variable domain (other parts from reference TRBV7-9 and TRBJ1-1): DTGVSQNPRHKITKRGQNVTFRCDPISEHNRLYWYRQTLGQGPEFLTYFQNEAQLEKSRLLSDRFSAERPKGSFSTLEIQRTEQGDSAMYLCASSLGGIEAFFGQGTRLTVV.

Turning to this clone: The read ends 3 residues shy of where the CDR3 ends; the end is completed using the germline J gene. The chain carries TRBV6-1 and TRBJ1-5; D is ambiguous. Germline-derived CDR1 and CDR2 are MNHNS and SASEGT. The CDR3 is 13 amino acids. The V and J ends lost 1 base and 6 bases respectively, with 7 bases between them. CDR3 protein: CASSEDWFQPQHF. The part of the CDR3 DNA that was read is TGTGCCAGCAGTGAAGACTGGTTTCAGCCC.

In regard to this clone: The CDR3 extends 3 residues past the end of the read, so its final part is completed from the germline J gene. V gene TRBV5-5 combines with J gene TRBJ1-3, with no clear D. V was shortened by 4 bases and J by 0 bases, with 11 bases between the two germline ends. The CDR3 covers 15 residues. The V gene's germline CDR1 is SGHKS and CDR2 YYEKEE (reference sequence). Here the CDR3 reads CASSPPEGSGNTIYF. CDR3 DNA (partial): TGTGCCAGCAGCCCCCCCGAGGGCTCTGGAAACACC.

Worth noting for this clone: The read finishes 3 residues shy of the CDR3 end, and the germline J gene is used to complete it. V is TRBV5-1 and J is TRBJ1-1; tentative D call: TRBD1 (5 bases). The CDR3 has 15 amino acids. Trimming took off 4 bases at V and 5 bases at J, with 18 bases between the two ends. Germline CDR1 SGHRS, CDR2 YFSETQ. The CDR3 bases that were read are TGCGCCAGCAGCCCGGGAGACAGTCTAAAAACTGAA. Its protein product is CASSPGDSLKTE. The complete CDR3 reads CASSPGDSLKTEAFF.